This T cell receptor (beta chain) came from a study of blood T cell dynamics during melanoma immunotherapy. Study-wide context: Metastatic melanoma patients received first-line pembrolizumab or nivolumab plus ipilimumab.

V lost 6 bases and J lost 0, with 9 bases in between. Germline loops: CDR1 MDHEN, CDR2 SYDVKM. The CDR3 contains 13 residues. About this clone: The antigen remains undetermined.

For sorted CD8+ subsets, all extracted DNA was loaded. Profiled with immunoSEQ multiplex PCR; TCRdb holds only in-frame clones, not every one. The table has 10,000 to 15,000 clones, about 90% seen once; the top ten hold less than 0.2%. Study-wide findings and caveats: The most clonal sorted CD8+ subset, immune-effector cells, was closest to cell-free DNA CDR3 sequences.

Time point of the sample: week 3, after first cycle of checkpoint inhibitor. The clonotype originates from a human donor with melanoma. Source: effector memory CD8+ T cells from blood, taken from a patient treated with checkpoint blockade. The V gene is TRBV28, the J gene TRBJ2-7, with D possibly matching TRBD1 (6 bases). The CDR3 region is CASRQGSSYEQYF. The CDR3 bases are TGTGCCAGCAGGCAGGGGAGCTCCTACGAGCAGTACTTC.